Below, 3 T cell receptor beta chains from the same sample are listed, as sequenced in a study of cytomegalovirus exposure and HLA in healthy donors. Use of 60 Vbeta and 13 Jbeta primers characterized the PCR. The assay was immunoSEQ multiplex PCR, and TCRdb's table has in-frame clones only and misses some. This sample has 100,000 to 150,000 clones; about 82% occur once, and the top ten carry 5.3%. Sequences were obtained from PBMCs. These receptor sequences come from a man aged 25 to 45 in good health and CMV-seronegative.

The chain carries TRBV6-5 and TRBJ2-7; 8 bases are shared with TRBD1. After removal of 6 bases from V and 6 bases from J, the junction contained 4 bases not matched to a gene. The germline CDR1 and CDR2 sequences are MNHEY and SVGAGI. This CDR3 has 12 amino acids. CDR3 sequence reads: CASRGTGGEQYF. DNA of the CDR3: TGTGCCAGCAGGGGCACAGGGGGCGAGCAGTACTTC.

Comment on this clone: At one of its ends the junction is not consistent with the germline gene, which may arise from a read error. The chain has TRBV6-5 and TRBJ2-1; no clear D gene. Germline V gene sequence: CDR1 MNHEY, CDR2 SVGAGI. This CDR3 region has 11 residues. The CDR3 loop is CARSLSGEQFF. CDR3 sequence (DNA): TGTGCCAGAAGTTTATCCGGTGAGCAGTTCTTC.

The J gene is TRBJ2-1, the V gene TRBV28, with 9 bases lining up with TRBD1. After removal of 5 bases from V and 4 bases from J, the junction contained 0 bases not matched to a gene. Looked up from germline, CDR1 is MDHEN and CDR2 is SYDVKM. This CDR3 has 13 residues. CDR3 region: CASSGQGYNEQFF. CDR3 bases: TGTGCCAGCAGTGGACAGGGGTACAATGAGCAGTTCTTC. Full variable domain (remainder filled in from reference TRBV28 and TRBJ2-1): DVKVTQSSRYLVKRTGEKVFLECVQDMDHENMFWYRQDPGLGLRLIYFSYDVKMKEKGDIPEGYSVSREKKERFSLILESASTNQTSMYLCASSGQGYNEQFFGPGTRLTVL.